This is a list of T cell receptor beta chains from one sample in a study of regulatory T cells in long-lasting Graves disease. TCRdb itself ran the multiplex PCR reads through MiXCR, one entry per CDR3 protein. The table has 400,000 or so distinct CDR3 sequences, less than 25% seen once; the top ten hold about a quarter. Sequencing used peripheral blood mononuclear cells (PBMCs), obtained when the disease was refractory, from a patient treated with antithyroid drugs. The source of these receptors is a female donor with Graves disease. Each CDR3 is given with its conserved first and last residue. The D gene is left open where the match is weak. Clone sizes are given selectively: once, few, many, or a class where the clone is expanded.

d_gene: NA
v_gene: TRBV2
j_gene: TRBJ2-2
len: 13
abundance: once
CDR3aa: CASNTANTGELFF
CDR3nt: TGTGCCAGCAATACAGCGAACACCGGGGAGCTGTTTTTT

d_gene: NA
v_gene: TRBV30
j_gene: TRBJ1-5
len: 14
abundance: NA
CDR3aa: CAWSVTDYNQPQHF
CDR3nt: TGTGCCTGGAGTGTTACGGATTACAATCAGCCCCAGCATTTT

d_gene: NA
v_gene: TRBV5-1
j_gene: TRBJ1-2
len: 13
abundance: many
CDR3aa: CASSADSNYGYTF
CDR3nt: TGTGCCAGCAGCGCCGACAGTAACTATGGCTACACCTTC

d_gene: NA
v_gene: TRBV7-2
j_gene: TRBJ1-3
len: 16
abundance: NA
CDR3aa: CASSLDWGSSGNTIYF
CDR3nt: TGTGCCAGCAGCTTAGATTGGGGGTCGAGTGGAAACACCATATATTTT

d_gene: NA
v_gene: TRBV2
j_gene: TRBJ1-1
len: 15
abundance: many
CDR3aa: CASSELASRNTEAFF
CDR3nt: TGTGCCAGCAGTGAACTGGCAAGCAGGAACACTGAAGCTTTCTTT

d_gene: NA
v_gene: TRBV25-1
j_gene: TRBJ1-4
len: 14
abundance: few
CDR3aa: CASSDLRGNPKLFF
CDR3nt: TGTGCCAGCAGTGATTTGCGGGGGAACCCAAAACTGTTTTTT

d_gene: TRBD1
v_gene: TRBV20-1
j_gene: TRBJ2-7
len: 14
abundance: NA
CDR3aa: CSALDRVARVTQYF
CDR3nt: TGCAGTGCCTTGGACAGGGTGGCCAGGGTAACGCAGTACTTC

d_gene: TRBD2
v_gene: TRBV7-9
j_gene: TRBJ2-7
len: 15
abundance: many
CDR3aa: CASSAPGLGSLEQYF
CDR3nt: TGTGCCAGCAGCGCGCCGGGACTAGGCTCGCTCGAGCAGTACTTC

d_gene: NA
v_gene: TRBV18
j_gene: TRBJ2-7
len: 14
abundance: NA
CDR3aa: CASSPFPGDYEQYF
CDR3nt: TGTGCCAGCTCACCCTTTCCCGGGGACTACGAGCAGTACTTC

d_gene: NA
v_gene: TRBV6-1
j_gene: TRBJ2-5
len: 17
abundance: few
CDR3aa: CASSFSPRDGAEETQYF
CDR3nt: TGTGCCAGCAGCTTCTCCCCACGGGACGGAGCTGAAGAGACCCAGTACTTC

d_gene: TRBD2
v_gene: TRBV20-1
j_gene: TRBJ2-7
len: 15
abundance: many
CDR3aa: CSAHTSGRANGEQYF
CDR3nt: TGCAGTGCCCACACTAGCGGGAGGGCCAACGGAGAGCAGTACTTC

d_gene: TRBD2
v_gene: TRBV28
j_gene: TRBJ2-2
len: 16
abundance: few
CDR3aa: CASSLFGTTITGELFF
CDR3nt: TGTGCCAGCAGTTTATTCGGGACTACAATTACCGGGGAGCTGTTTTTT

d_gene: NA
v_gene: TRBV7-8
j_gene: TRBJ1-1
len: 13
abundance: NA
CDR3aa: CASINQRNTEAFF
CDR3nt: TGTGCCAGCATTAACCAGAGGAACACTGAAGCTTTCTTT

d_gene: NA
v_gene: TRBV5-1
j_gene: TRBJ1-2
len: 14
abundance: few
CDR3aa: CASNKDGGPYGYTF
CDR3nt: TGCGCCAGCAACAAGGATGGGGGCCCATATGGCTACACCTTC

d_gene: NA
v_gene: TRBV20-1
j_gene: TRBJ1-3
len: 11
abundance: few
CDR3aa: CNVEAGNTIYF
CDR3nt: TGCAATGTAGAGGCTGGAAACACCATATATTTT

d_gene: NA
v_gene: TRBV7-9
j_gene: TRBJ2-7
len: 13
abundance: few
CDR3aa: CASRQVLLYEQYF
CDR3nt: TGTGCCAGCAGACAGGTGCTACTTTACGAGCAGTACTTC

d_gene: NA
v_gene: TRBV5-1
j_gene: TRBJ1-1
len: 14
abundance: few
CDR3aa: CASSLAQINTEAFF
CDR3nt: TGCGCCAGCAGCTTGGCACAGATAAACACTGAAGCTTTCTTT

d_gene: TRBD2
v_gene: TRBV7-2
j_gene: TRBJ2-1
len: 17
abundance: many
CDR3aa: CASSVLGASGSYNEQFF
CDR3nt: TGTGCCAGCAGCGTCCTGGGTGCTAGCGGGTCCTACAATGAGCAGTTCTTC

d_gene: NA
v_gene: TRBV5-5
j_gene: TRBJ1-1
len: 13
abundance: few
CDR3aa: CASSFQGRTEAFF
CDR3nt: TGTGCCAGCAGCTTTCAAGGGAGGACTGAAGCTTTCTTT

d_gene: TRBD2
v_gene: TRBV6-1
j_gene: TRBJ2-2
len: 13
abundance: many
CDR3aa: CASTLAGAGELFF
CDR3nt: TGTGCCAGCACCCTAGCGGGCGCCGGGGAGCTGTTTTTT

d_gene: NA
v_gene: TRBV11-1
j_gene: TRBJ2-7
len: 16
abundance: NA
CDR3aa: CASSLGRELNSYEQYF
CDR3nt: TGTGCCAGCAGCTTAGGTAGGGAGCTGAATTCCTACGAGCAGTACTTC

d_gene: NA
v_gene: TRBV28
j_gene: TRBJ2-7
len: 16
abundance: many
CDR3aa: CATNNDRVGRPYEQYF
CDR3nt: TGTGCCACCAATAACGACAGGGTCGGGAGACCCTACGAGCAGTACTTC

d_gene: TRBD2
v_gene: TRBV20-1
j_gene: TRBJ2-4
len: 17
abundance: once
CDR3aa: CSAAGTSGSLAKNIQYF
CDR3nt: TGCAGTGCTGCCGGGACTAGCGGGTCGCTAGCCAAAAACATTCAGTACTTC

d_gene: TRBD1
v_gene: TRBV19
j_gene: TRBJ1-5
len: 16
abundance: NA
CDR3aa: CASSLQGDYSNQPQHF
CDR3nt: TGTGCCAGTAGTCTGCAGGGGGATTATAGCAATCAGCCCCAGCATTTT

d_gene: NA
v_gene: TRBV20-1
j_gene: TRBJ2-6
len: 14
abundance: NA
CDR3aa: CSAALGSGANVLTF
CDR3nt: TGCAGTGCAGCACTAGGCTCTGGGGCCAACGTCCTGACTTTC

d_gene: NA
v_gene: TRBV5-1
j_gene: TRBJ1-2
len: 16
abundance: NA
CDR3aa: CASSLLPEGQDYGYTF
CDR3nt: TGCGCCAGCAGCTTGCTTCCCGAGGGGCAAGACTATGGCTACACCTTC

d_gene: TRBD1
v_gene: TRBV15
j_gene: TRBJ2-7
len: 15
abundance: NA
CDR3aa: CATTDTGTGGYEQYF
CDR3nt: TGTGCCACCACTGATACCGGGACAGGGGGGTACGAGCAGTACTTC

d_gene: TRBD1
v_gene: TRBV5-1
j_gene: TRBJ1-1
len: 14
abundance: NA
CDR3aa: CASSRGQGHTEAFF
CDR3nt: TGCGCCAGCAGCCGGGGACAGGGGCACACTGAAGCTTTCTTT

d_gene: TRBD1
v_gene: TRBV9
j_gene: TRBJ1-4
len: 16
abundance: NA
CDR3aa: CASSVGTGGSNEKLFF
CDR3nt: TGTGCCAGCAGCGTTGGGACAGGGGGCAGTAATGAAAAACTGTTTTTT

d_gene: TRBD1
v_gene: TRBV5-1
j_gene: TRBJ1-4
len: 15
abundance: many
CDR3aa: CASTRTGDRDEKLFF
CDR3nt: TGCGCCAGCACGAGGACAGGGGACAGGGATGAAAAACTGTTTTTT

d_gene: NA
v_gene: TRBV7-8
j_gene: TRBJ2-4
len: 16
abundance: few
CDR3aa: CASSLALRLAKNIQYF
CDR3nt: TGTGCCAGCAGCTTAGCCCTCCGTTTAGCCAAAAACATTCAGTACTTC

d_gene: NA
v_gene: TRBV13
j_gene: TRBJ2-5
len: 14
abundance: NA
CDR3aa: CASSRYGAQETRYF
CDR3nt: TGTGCCAGCAGCAGATACGGAGCCCAAGAGACCCGGTACTTC

d_gene: NA
v_gene: TRBV29-1
j_gene: TRBJ2-3
len: 11
abundance: NA
CDR3aa: CSVVVTDTQYF
CDR3nt: TGCAGCGTTGTCGTAACGGATACGCAGTATTTT